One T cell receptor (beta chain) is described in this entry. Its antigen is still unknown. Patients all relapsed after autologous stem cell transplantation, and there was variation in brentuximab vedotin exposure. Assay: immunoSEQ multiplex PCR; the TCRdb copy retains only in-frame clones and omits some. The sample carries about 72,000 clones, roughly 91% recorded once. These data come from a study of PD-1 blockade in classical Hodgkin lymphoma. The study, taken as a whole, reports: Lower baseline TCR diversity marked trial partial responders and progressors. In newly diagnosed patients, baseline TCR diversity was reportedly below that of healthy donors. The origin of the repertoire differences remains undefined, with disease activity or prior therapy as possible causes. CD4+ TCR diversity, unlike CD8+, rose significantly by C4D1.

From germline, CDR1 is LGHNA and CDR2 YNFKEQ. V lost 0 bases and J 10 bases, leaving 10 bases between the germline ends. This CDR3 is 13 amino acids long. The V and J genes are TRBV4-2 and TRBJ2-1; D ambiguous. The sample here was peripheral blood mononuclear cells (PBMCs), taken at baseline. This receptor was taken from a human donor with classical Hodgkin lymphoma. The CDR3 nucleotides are TGTGCCAGCAGCCAAGATCCACCCCTCGAGCAGTTCTTC. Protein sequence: CASSQDPPLEQFF.